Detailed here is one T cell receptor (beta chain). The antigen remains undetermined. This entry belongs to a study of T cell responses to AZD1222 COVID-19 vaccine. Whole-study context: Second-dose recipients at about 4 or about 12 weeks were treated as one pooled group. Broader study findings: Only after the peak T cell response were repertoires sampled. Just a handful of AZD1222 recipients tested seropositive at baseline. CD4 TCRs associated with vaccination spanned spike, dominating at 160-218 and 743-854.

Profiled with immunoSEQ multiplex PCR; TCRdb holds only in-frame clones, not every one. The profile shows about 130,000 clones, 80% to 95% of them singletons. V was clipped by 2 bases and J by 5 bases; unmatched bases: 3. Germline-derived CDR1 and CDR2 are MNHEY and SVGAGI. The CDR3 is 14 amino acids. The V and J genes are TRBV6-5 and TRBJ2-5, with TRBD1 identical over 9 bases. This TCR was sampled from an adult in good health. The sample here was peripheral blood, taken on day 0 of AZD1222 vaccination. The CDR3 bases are TGTGCCAGCAGTTACCTTGGACAGGGGGAGACCCAGTACTTC. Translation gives CASSYLGQGETQYF.